The T cell receptor beta chain described here comes from a study of shared clonotypes between healthy human individuals. The CDR3 spans 15 residues. V was cut by 1 base and J by 0 bases, with 10 bases left in between. CDR1 and CDR2 from the germline V gene are SEHNR and FQNEAQ (reference sequence). Data came from immunoSEQ multiplex PCR; TCRdb stores just in-frame clones and leaves some out. The sample shows about 2 million clones, about 94% of them seen only once. Naive CD8 cells were CD45RO-negative, positively selected for CCR7, excluding terminally differentiated effector memory CD45RA+ cells. The sequenced material came from naive CD8+ T cells sorted from blood. This receptor was obtained from a man between 18 and 35 years old in good health. The chain joins TRBV7-9 to TRBJ2-7; a weak D match, TRBD1 (6 bases). CDR3 sequence: CASSLERDISYEQYF. The DNA for the CDR3 is TGTGCCAGCAGCTTAGAGAGGGACATCTCCTACGAGCAGTACTTC.